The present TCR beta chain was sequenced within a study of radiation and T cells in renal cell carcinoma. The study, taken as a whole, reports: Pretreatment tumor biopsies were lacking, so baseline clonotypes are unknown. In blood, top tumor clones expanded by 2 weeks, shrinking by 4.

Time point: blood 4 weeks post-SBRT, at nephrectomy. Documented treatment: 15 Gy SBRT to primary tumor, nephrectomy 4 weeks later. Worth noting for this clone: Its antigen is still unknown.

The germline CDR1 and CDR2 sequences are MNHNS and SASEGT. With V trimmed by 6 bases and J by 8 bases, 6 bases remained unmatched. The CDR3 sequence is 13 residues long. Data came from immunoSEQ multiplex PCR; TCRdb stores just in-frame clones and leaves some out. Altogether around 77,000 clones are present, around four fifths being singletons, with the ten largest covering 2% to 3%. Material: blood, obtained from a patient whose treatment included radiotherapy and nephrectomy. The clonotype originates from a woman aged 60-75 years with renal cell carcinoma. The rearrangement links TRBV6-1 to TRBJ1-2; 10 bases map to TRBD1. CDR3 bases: TGTGCCAGCAGGAACGACAGGGGGCAAGGCTACACCTTC. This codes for CASRNDRGQGYTF.